The clone carrying this T cell receptor (beta chain) occurred once. The antigen remains unidentified. These data come from a study of cytomegalovirus exposure and HLA in healthy donors. The overall study: Earlier sequencing of about 200 million T cells yielded 120 million or so unique TCR beta sequences. Study findings and constraints: In vitro data verified three CMV-associated chains as specific for CMV antigens. In a later analysis, TCR beta V- and J-gene trimming showed a link to a missense DCLRE1C variant. Both high specificity and high sensitivity reportedly marked the classifier's diagnosis of cytomegalovirus status.

The primer mix had 60 Vbeta and 13 Jbeta primers. TCRdb keeps only in-frame clones here, not all; method: immunoSEQ multiplex PCR. The profile shows 110,000 to 150,000 clones, roughly 78% of them singletons. The junction had 9 bases not matched to a gene; V was cut back by 5 bases and J by 9 bases. This CDR3 has 15 amino acids. Germline loops: CDR1 MNHNS, CDR2 SASEGT. The J gene is TRBJ1-6, the V gene TRBV6-1; 8 bases align to TRBD1. Sequencing was carried out using PBMCs. The sequence was obtained from a female donor in good health and CMV-seronegative. CDR3 bases: TGTGCCAGCAGTTTCGAGACAGGGGTAGCTTCACCCCTCCACTTT. It encodes CASSFETGVASPLHF.